This TCR beta chain originates from a study of OX40 agonist ivuxolimab in advanced cancers. Study overall: Antecedent anti-PD-1, anti-PD-L1 or anti-CTLA-4 therapy was permissible, with 30% to 50% having received some.

The protocol was immunoSEQ multiplex PCR, while the TCRdb copy is restricted to in-frame clones and leaves out a portion. The data show some 60,000 clones, around 84% seen once. The CDR3 covers 15 residues. Trimming removed 2 bases at V and 1 base at J, with 6 bases between. Looked up from germline, CDR1 is SGHTA and CDR2 is FQGNSA. This clonotype originated in an adult with an advanced solid tumor such as melanoma, head and neck, liver or kidney cancer. V gene TRBV7-2 combines with J gene TRBJ2-6; D is undetermined. The material was CD4+ or CD8+ T cells sorted from blood, obtained in a trial of the OX40 agonist ivuxolimab. This chain's CDR3 is CASSLSESGANVLTF. The CDR3 nucleotides read TGTGCCAGCAGCTTATCCGAGTCTGGGGCCAACGTCCTGACTTTC.